This T cell receptor (beta chain) was observed in a study of blood T cell repertoires in COVID-19. Assay used: immunoSEQ multiplex PCR; TCRdb lists only in-frame clones, some missing. This table has almost 250,000 clones, approximately 90% appearing once. Recovered participants had two consecutive negative NP/OP PCR tests, healthcare professional clearance, or symptom resolution. Germline CDR1 reads LNHDA; CDR2 reads SQIVND (reference sequence). V was shortened by 9 bases and J by 2 bases, with 11 bases between the two germline ends. The CDR3 length is 14 residues. The J gene is TRBJ2-6, the V gene TRBV19; maybe TRBD1 (5 bases). Sequencing used PBMCs or T cells enriched from blood (not recorded which). The source is a woman aged 25 to 45 who had recovered from COVID-19. CDR3 protein: CASSKGPGANVLTF. CDR3 DNA sequence: TGTGCCAGCAGCAAGGGGCCTGGGGCCAACGTCCTGACTTTC.